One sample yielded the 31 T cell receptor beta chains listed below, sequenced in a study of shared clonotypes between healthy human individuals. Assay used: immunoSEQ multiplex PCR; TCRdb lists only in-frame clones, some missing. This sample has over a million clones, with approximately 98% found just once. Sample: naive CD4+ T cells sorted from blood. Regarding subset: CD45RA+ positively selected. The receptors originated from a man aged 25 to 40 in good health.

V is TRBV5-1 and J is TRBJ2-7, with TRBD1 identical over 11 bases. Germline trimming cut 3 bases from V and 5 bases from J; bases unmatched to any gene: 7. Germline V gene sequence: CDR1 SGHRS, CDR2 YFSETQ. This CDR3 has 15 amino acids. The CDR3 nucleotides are TGCGCCAGCAGCTACAAGGACAGGGGGCGCGACGAGCAGTACTTC. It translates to CASSYKDRGRDEQYF.

CDR3 loop: CASSQDPLAGNTIYF. CDR3 in DNA: TGTGCCAGCAGCCAAGATCCCCTGGCTGGAAACACCATATATTTT. V and J are TRBV14 and TRBJ1-3, with D unclear. Deletions cut 0 bases from V and 2 bases from J, with 8 bases between. In germline, CDR1 is SGHDN, CDR2 FVKESK. The CDR3 totals 15 residues.

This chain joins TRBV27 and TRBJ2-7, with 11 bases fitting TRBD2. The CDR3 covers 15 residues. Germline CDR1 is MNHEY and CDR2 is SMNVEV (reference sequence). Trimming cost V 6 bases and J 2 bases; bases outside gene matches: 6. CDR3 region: CASRWGLAATYEQYF. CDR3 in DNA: TGTGCCAGCAGATGGGGACTAGCGGCGACCTACGAGCAGTACTTC.

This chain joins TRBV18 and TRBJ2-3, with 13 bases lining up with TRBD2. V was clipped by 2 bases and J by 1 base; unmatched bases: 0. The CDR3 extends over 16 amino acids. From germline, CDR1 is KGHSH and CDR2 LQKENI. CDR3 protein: CASSPGTSGGTDTQYF. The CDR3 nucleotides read TGTGCCAGCTCACCAGGGACTAGCGGGGGCACAGATACGCAGTATTTT.

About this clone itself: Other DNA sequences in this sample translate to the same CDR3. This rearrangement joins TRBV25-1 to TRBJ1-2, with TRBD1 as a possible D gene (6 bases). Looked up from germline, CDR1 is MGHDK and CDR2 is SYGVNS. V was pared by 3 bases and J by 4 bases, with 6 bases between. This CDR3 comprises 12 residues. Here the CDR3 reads CASSEGAYGYTF. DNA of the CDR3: TGTGCCAGCAGTGAGGGGGCCTATGGCTACACCTTC.

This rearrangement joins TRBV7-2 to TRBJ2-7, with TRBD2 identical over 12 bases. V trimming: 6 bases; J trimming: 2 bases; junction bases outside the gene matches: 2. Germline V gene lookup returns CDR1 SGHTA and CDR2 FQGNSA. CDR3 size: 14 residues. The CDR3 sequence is CASRRTSGAYEQYF. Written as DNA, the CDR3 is TGTGCCAGCAGACGGACTAGCGGGGCCTACGAGCAGTACTTC.

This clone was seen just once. CDR3 sequence (DNA): TGTGCCAGCAGCCCCAGACAGGGAGTGTATTACTTC. It specifies CASSPRQGVYYF. This chain joins TRBV6-5 and TRBJ2-7, with 7 nucleotides matching TRBD1. CDR3 length equals 12 residues. V shed 6 bases and J 13 bases; nucleotides not matched to a gene: 12. Germline-derived CDR1 and CDR2 are MNHEY and SVGAGI.

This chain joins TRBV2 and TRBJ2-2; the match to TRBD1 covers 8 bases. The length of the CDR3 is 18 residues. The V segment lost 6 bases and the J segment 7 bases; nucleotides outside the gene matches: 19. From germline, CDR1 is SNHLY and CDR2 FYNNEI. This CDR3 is CASSVRGPGTGSFGELFF. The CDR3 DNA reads TGTGCCAGCAGCGTGAGGGGACCCGGGACAGGCTCCTTCGGGGAGCTGTTTTTT.

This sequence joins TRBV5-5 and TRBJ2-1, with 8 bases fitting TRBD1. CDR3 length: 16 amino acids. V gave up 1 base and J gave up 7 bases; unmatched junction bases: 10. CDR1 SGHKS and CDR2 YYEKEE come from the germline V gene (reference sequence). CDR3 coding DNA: TGTGCCAGCAGCTTGACAGGGCAGGGGGCGCGTAATGAGCAGTTCTTC. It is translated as CASSLTGQGARNEQFF.

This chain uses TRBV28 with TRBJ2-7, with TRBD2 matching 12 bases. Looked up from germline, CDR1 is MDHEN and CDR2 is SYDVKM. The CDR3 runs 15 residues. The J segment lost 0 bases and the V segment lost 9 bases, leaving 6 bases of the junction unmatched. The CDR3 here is CASSETSGSSYEQYF. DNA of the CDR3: TGTGCCAGTTCGGAGACTAGCGGGAGCTCCTACGAGCAGTACTTC.

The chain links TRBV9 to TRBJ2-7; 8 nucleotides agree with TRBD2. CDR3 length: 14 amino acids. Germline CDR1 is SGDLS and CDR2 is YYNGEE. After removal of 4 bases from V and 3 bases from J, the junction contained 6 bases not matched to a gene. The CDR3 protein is CASSLDGRGYEQYF. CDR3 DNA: TGTGCCAGCAGCTTAGACGGGAGGGGCTACGAGCAGTACTTC.

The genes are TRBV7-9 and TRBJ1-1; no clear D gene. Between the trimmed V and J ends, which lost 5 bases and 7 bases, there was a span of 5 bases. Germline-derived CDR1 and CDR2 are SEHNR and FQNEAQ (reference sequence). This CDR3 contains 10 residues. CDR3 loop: CASSNVEAFF. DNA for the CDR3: TGTGCCAGCAGCAATGTTGAAGCTTTCTTT. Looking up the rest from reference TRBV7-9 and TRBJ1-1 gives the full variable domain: DTGVSQNPRHKITKRGQNVTFRCDPISEHNRLYWYRQTLGQGPEFLTYFQNEAQLEKSRLLSDRFSAERPKGSFSTLEIQRTEQGDSAMYLCASSNVEAFFGQGTRLTVV.

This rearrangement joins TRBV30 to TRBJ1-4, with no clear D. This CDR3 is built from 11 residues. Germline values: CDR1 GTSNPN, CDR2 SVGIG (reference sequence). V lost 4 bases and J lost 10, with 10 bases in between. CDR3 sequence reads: CAWNRGPKLFF. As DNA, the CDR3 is TGTGCCTGGAACCGGGGTCCAAAACTGTTTTTT.

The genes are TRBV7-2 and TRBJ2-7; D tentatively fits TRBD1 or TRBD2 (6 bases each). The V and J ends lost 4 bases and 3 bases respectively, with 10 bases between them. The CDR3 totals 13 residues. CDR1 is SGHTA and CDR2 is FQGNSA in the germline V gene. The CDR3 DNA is TGTGCCAGCAGCTACGGGGGCCGCTACGAGCAGTACTTC. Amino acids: CASSYGGRYEQYF.

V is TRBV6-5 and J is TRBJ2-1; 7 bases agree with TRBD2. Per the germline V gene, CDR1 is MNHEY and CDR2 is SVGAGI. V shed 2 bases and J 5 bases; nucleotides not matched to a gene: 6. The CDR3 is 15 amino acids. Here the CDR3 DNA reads TGTGCCAGCAGTTACGGAGGGAGGGTTAACAATGAGCAGTTCTTC. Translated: CASSYGGRVNNEQFF.

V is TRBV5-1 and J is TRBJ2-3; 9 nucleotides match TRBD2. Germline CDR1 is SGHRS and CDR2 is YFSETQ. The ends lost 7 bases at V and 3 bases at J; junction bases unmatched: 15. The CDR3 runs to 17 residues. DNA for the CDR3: TGCGCCAGCTCACGGGAAGCTAGCGGGATCGGGACAGATACGCAGTATTTT. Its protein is CASSREASGIGTDTQYF.

The CDR3 spells CASSFTTGEANTGELFF. The CDR3 DNA sequence: TGTGCCAGCAGTTTCACGACAGGGGAGGCGAACACCGGGGAGCTGTTTTTT. The chain employs TRBV28 and TRBJ2-2; TRBD1 matches at 8 bases. This CDR3 has 17 residues. The trim removed 3 bases at V and 0 bases at J, leaving 6 bases unmatched. Germline V CDR1 and CDR2: MDHEN, SYDVKM. Full variable domain (outside the CDR3, taken from reference TRBV28 and TRBJ2-2): DVKVTQSSRYLVKRTGEKVFLECVQDMDHENMFWYRQDPGLGLRLIYFSYDVKMKEKGDIPEGYSVSREKKERFSLILESASTNQTSMYLCASSFTTGEANTGELFFGEGSRLTVL.

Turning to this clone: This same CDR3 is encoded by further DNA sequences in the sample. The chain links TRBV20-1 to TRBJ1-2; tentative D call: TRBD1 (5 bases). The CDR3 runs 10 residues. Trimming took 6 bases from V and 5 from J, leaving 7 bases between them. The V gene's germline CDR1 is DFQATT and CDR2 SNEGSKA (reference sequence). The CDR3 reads CSAGTYGYTF. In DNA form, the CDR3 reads TGCAGTGCAGGGACTTATGGCTACACCTTC.

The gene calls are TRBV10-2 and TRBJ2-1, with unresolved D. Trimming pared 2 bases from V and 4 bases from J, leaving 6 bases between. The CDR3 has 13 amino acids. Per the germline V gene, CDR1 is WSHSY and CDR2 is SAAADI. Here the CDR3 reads CASSESEYNEQFF. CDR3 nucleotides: TGCGCCAGCAGTGAGAGTGAATACAATGAGCAGTTCTTC.

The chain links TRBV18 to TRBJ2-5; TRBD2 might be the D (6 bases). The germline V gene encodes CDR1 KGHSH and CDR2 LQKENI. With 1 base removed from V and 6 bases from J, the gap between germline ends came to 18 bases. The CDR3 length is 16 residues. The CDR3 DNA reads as TGTGCCAGCTCACCACTTTTCTCGGCAGGGAGGCAGACCCAGTACTTC. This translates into CASSPLFSAGRQTQYF.

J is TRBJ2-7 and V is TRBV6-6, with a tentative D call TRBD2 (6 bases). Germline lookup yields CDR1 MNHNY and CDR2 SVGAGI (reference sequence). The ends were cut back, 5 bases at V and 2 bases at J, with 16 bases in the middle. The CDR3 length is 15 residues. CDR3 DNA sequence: TGTGCCAGCAGTACCCCGGGTAGCGGAACCTACGAGCAGTACTTC. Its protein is CASSTPGSGTYEQYF.

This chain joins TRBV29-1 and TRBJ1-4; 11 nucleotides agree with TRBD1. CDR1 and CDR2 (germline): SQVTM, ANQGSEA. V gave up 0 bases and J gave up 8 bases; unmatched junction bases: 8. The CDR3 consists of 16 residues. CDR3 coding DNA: TGCAGCGTTGAAGACCGGACAGGGGGCAGGGGAGAAAAACTGTTTTTT. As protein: CSVEDRTGGRGEKLFF.

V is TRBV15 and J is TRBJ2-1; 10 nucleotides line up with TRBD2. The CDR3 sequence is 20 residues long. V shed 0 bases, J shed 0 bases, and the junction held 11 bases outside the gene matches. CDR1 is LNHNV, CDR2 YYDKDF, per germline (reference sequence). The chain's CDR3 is CATSRDPRASGRSSYNEQFF. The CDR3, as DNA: TGTGCCACCAGCAGAGATCCGAGGGCTAGCGGGAGAAGCTCCTACAATGAGCAGTTCTTC.

The CDR3 region has the DNA TGTGCCAGCAGCCCAGACACAGGGGTCGAGCAGTACTTC. This gives the protein CASSPDTGVEQYF. V usage is TRBV11-2 and J usage is TRBJ2-7; 7 bases match TRBD1. CDR3 length: 13 residues. J was trimmed by 6 bases and V by 5 bases; bases with no gene match: 7. Germline values: CDR1 SGHAT, CDR2 FQNNGV.

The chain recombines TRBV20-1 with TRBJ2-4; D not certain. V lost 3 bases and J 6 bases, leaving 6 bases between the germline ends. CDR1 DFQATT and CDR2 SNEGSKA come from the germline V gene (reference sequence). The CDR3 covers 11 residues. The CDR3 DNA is TGCAGTGCTAGCGCCGGAAACATTCAGTACTTC. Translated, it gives CSASAGNIQYF.

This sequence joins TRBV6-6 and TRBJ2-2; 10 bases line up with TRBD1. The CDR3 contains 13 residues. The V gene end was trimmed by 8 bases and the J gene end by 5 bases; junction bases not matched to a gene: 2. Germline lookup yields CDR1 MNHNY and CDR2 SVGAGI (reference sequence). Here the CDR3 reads CASRDRGTGELFF. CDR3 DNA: TGTGCCAGCCGGGACAGGGGAACCGGGGAGCTGTTTTTT.

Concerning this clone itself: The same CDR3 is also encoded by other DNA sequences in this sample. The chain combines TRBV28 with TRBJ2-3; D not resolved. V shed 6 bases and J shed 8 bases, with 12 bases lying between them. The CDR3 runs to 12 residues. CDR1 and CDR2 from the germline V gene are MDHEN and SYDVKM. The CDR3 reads CASSLNLGTQYF. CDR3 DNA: TGTGCCAGCAGCCTAAATTTGGGTACGCAGTATTTT.

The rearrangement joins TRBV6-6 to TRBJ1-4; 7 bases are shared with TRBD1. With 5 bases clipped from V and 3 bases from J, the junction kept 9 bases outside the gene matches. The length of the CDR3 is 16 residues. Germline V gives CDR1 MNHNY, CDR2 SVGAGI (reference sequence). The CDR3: CASSTPRDSPNEKLFF. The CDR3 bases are TGTGCCAGCAGTACCCCCAGGGACAGTCCTAATGAAAAACTGTTTTTT.

The CDR3 coding sequence is TGCGCCAGCAGCCCCCGGTTTGCCCCTCAGGGCCGTGACACAGATACGCAGTATTTT. As protein: CASSPRFAPQGRDTDTQYF. The gene calls are TRBV5-1 and TRBJ2-3, with TRBD1 as a possible D gene (5 bases). Trimming stripped 4 bases from V and 2 bases from J, with 26 bases between. The CDR3 runs to 19 residues. Germline lookup yields CDR1 SGHRS and CDR2 YFSETQ.

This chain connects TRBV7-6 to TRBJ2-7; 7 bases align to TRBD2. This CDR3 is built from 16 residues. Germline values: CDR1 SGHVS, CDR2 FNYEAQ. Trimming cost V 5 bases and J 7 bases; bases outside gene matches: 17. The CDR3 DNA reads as TGTGCCAGCAGCACCCATGGCGGGATAAGGGGAGGGGAGCAGTACTTC. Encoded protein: CASSTHGGIRGGEQYF. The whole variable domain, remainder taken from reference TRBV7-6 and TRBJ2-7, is GAGVSQSPRYKVTKRGQDVALRCDPISGHVSLYWYRQALGQGPEFLTYFNYEAQQDKSGLPNDRFSAERPEGSISTLTIQRTEQRDSAMYRCASSTHGGIRGGEQYFGPGTRLTVT.

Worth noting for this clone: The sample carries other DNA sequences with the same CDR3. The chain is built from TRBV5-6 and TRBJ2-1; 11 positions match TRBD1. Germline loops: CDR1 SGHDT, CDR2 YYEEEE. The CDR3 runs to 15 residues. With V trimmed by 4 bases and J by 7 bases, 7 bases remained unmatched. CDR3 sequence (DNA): TGTGCCAGCAGCCCGACCGGGACAGGGGGGAATGAGCAGTTCTTC. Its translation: CASSPTGTGGNEQFF.